This TCR beta chain was recorded in a study of cytomegalovirus exposure and HLA in healthy donors. Regarding the study as a whole: When analyzed later, the rates of TCR association showed variation by HLA locus, with DRB1 the most and HLA-C the fewest. Equally common other TCR beta chains were less clonally expanded than HLA-associated ones, a later analysis found.

Notes on this clone: Its matching antigen is unknown.

Primers for the PCR totalled 60 Vbeta and 13 Jbeta. Generated by immunoSEQ multiplex PCR, the TCRdb table keeps only in-frame clones and is missing some. Here the sample spans 60,000 to 70,000 clones, approximately 58% being singletons. The origin of this receptor is a woman aged 45-60 years in good health and CMV-seronegative. Sequencing was done on a sample of PBMCs.

CDR3 residues: CASDRGAAATNEKLFF. CDR3 coding DNA: TGTGCCAGCGACCGGGGAGCGGCAGCAACTAATGAAAAACTGTTTTTT. The chain is built from TRBV7-9 and TRBJ1-4, with D uncertain. In germline, CDR1 is SEHNR, CDR2 FQNEAQ (reference sequence). The V end was cut by 8 bases, the J end by 0 bases, with 16 bases between. The CDR3 is 16 amino acids.